One sample yielded the 20 T cell receptor beta chains listed below, sequenced in a study of cytomegalovirus exposure and HLA in healthy donors. Use of 60 Vbeta and 13 Jbeta primers characterized the PCR. Sequenced by immunoSEQ multiplex PCR; TCRdb stores in-frame clones only, minus some. The table lists about 230,000 clones, more than 85% of them singletons, with 0.95% to 1.1% in the top ten. Sequenced input: PBMCs. The receptor source for this set is a woman between 18 and 30 years old in good health and CMV-seronegative.

The genes are TRBV19 and TRBJ1-4; 8 bases match TRBD1. The J segment lost 4 bases and the V segment lost 6 bases, leaving 4 bases of the junction unmatched. The CDR3 is 14 amino acids. Germline V gives CDR1 LNHDA, CDR2 SQIVND (reference sequence). CDR3 residues: CASSPDRVNEKLFF. CDR3 bases: TGTGCCAGTAGCCCGGACAGGGTTAATGAAAAACTGTTTTTT.

This CDR3 reads CASSQVVGGSYEQYF. The DNA of the CDR3 is TGCGCCAGCAGCCAAGTCGTCGGGGGTTCCTACGAGCAGTACTTC. This chain joins TRBV4-1 and TRBJ2-7; D possibly corresponds to TRBD2 (6 bases). Germline CDR1 and CDR2: MGHRA and YSYEKL. With 1 base removed from V and 1 base from J, the gap between germline ends came to 11 bases. CDR3 length: 15 amino acids.

This clone was observed a single time. The V gene is TRBV4-1, the J gene TRBJ2-7; D gene ambiguous. The CDR3 extends over 15 amino acids. V was trimmed by 4 bases and J by 0 bases, leaving 13 bases between them. Germline values: CDR1 MGHRA, CDR2 YSYEKL. CDR3 sequence reads: CASSPNSDISYEQYF. CDR3 nucleotides: TGCGCCAGCAGCCCGAACTCAGACATCTCCTACGAGCAGTACTTC.

The rearrangement joins TRBV27 to TRBJ2-5, with TRBD1 matching over 7 bases. The J call may not be correct, given that the DNA end is closer to TRBJ2-7. From germline, CDR1 is MNHEY and CDR2 SMNVEV (reference sequence). The CDR3 consists of 14 residues. CDR3 DNA: TGTGCCAGCAGGCCGGGACAGACTTCCCACGAGCAGTACTTC. This gives the protein CASRPGQTSHEQYF.

This clone was picked up a small number of times. Distinct nucleotide sequences in the sample also encode this CDR3. The V call is TRBV4-1, the J call TRBJ2-5, with TRBD2 matching over 7 bases. V gave up 8 bases and J gave up 5 bases; unmatched junction bases: 14. CDR1 is MGHRA, CDR2 YSYEKL, per germline. This CDR3 spans 15 amino acids. DNA for the CDR3: TGCGCCAGCGGACAAACAGGAGCGGGGATGGAGACCCAGTACTTC. It translates to CASGQTGAGMETQYF.

The chain is built from TRBV15 and TRBJ1-2; weak D call: TRBD1 (6 bases). V was shortened by 0 bases and J by 8 bases, with 13 bases between the two germline ends. The CDR3 covers 14 residues. The germline gives CDR1 LNHNV, CDR2 YYDKDF (reference sequence). The CDR3 spells CATSRDQGQTGYTF. DNA for the CDR3: TGTGCCACCAGCAGAGATCAAGGACAGACCGGCTACACCTTC.

V is TRBV4-3 and J is TRBJ1-5; D is unclear. The V and J ends lost 0 bases and 1 base respectively, with 7 bases between them. The CDR3 consists of 15 residues. In germline, CDR1 is LGHNA, CDR2 YSLEER. The CDR3 bases are TGCGCCAGCAGCCAAGATTGGGAGAGCAATCAGCCCCAGCATTTT. Translated, it gives CASSQDWESNQPQHF.

This clone has only one observation. The rearrangement joins TRBV19 to TRBJ2-7, with D possibly being TRBD2 (5 bases). The germline V and J ends were trimmed by 1 base and 1 base, with 8 bases remaining between them. CDR1 LNHDA and CDR2 SQIVND come from the germline V gene (reference sequence). The CDR3 is 14 residues long. In DNA form, the CDR3 reads TGTGCCAGTAGTATAGTCGGACTTTCCTACGAGCAGTACTTC. Translating it yields CASSIVGLSYEQYF.

The V and J genes are TRBV5-1 and TRBJ2-1; 10 nucleotides line up with TRBD1. This CDR3 contains 14 residues. Germline V gene data show CDR1 as SGHRS and CDR2 as YFSETQ. The V and J ends lost 0 bases and 8 bases, in that order; junction bases with no gene match: 2. The CDR3 spells CASSLGQGAHEQFF. The CDR3 DNA reads as TGCGCCAGCAGCTTGGGACAGGGGGCCCATGAGCAGTTCTTC.

This chain links TRBV10-3 with TRBJ2-1; TRBD1 matches at 8 bases. The CDR3 is made up of 14 amino acids. The germline CDR1 and CDR2 sequences are ENHRY and SYGVKD. V shed 6 bases, J shed 4 bases, and the junction held 5 bases outside the gene matches. The CDR3 sequence: CAISGQGTYNEQFF. CDR3 nucleotides: TGTGCCATCAGCGGACAGGGCACATACAATGAGCAGTTCTTC.

The chain couples TRBV30 to TRBJ2-5, with 9 nucleotides matching TRBD1. The junction had 9 bases not matched to a gene; V was cut back by 2 bases and J by 5 bases. CDR3 size: 15 residues. Germline assignment: CDR1 GTSNPN and CDR2 SVGIG (reference sequence). CDR3 amino acids: CAWSNLGTGRETQYF. The CDR3 bases are TGTGCCTGGAGTAACCTAGGGACAGGGAGGGAGACCCAGTACTTC.

V usage is TRBV5-6 and J usage is TRBJ1-4; D might be TRBD1 (5 bases). V lost 3 bases and J lost 3, with 15 bases in between. Germline values: CDR1 SGHDT, CDR2 YYEEEE. The CDR3 consists of 16 residues. CDR3 nucleotides: TGTGCCAGCAGCTCAGACACCCCCAGGGCTAATGAAAAACTGTTTTTT. This gives the protein CASSSDTPRANEKLFF.

J is TRBJ1-6 and V is TRBV2, with 8 positions matching TRBD1. With V trimmed by 7 bases and J by 9 bases, 11 bases remained unmatched. This CDR3 has 15 residues. Germline V gene lookup returns CDR1 SNHLY and CDR2 FYNNEI. CDR3 amino acids: CASTLTGTGSSPLHF. The CDR3 nucleotides read TGTGCCAGCACCCTAACCGGGACAGGTAGTTCACCCCTCCACTTT.

The table lists this clone with a count of one. The V gene is TRBV5-1, the J gene TRBJ2-7; weak D call: TRBD2 (5 bases). V shed 4 bases and J shed 6 bases, with 14 bases lying between them. CDR1 and CDR2 (germline): SGHRS, YFSETQ. This CDR3 has 13 residues. The CDR3 reads CASSPPSGIEQYF. DNA of the CDR3: TGCGCCAGCAGCCCCCCCTCCGGGATCGAGCAGTACTTC.

The chain uses TRBV10-2 and TRBJ2-7, with D perhaps matching TRBD1 (6 bases). Trimming cost V 8 bases and J 3 bases, with 8 bases left between them. The CDR3 is 11 amino acids. Germline CDR1 is WSHSY and CDR2 is SAAADI. The CDR3 DNA is TGCGCCAGCCGGGACAACTACGAGCAGTACTTC. This encodes CASRDNYEQYF.

The rearrangement joins TRBV18 to TRBJ1-5; unclear D gene. The germline V gene encodes CDR1 KGHSH and CDR2 LQKENI. The ends were cut back, 1 base at V and 7 bases at J, with 8 bases in the middle. This CDR3 is built from 13 residues. DNA of the CDR3: TGTGCCAGCTCACCACTTCGGGAGCAGCCCCAGCATTTT. Its translation: CASSPLREQPQHF.

The rearrangement joins TRBV4-1 to TRBJ2-5; 7 bases align to TRBD2. The end of the DNA fits TRBJ2-7 better, so the J call may be wrong. From germline, CDR1 is MGHRA and CDR2 YSYEKL. The CDR3 extends over 16 amino acids. CDR3 coding DNA: TGCGCCAGCAGCCAAGCTAAGGCGGGGGAAGGGTACGAGCAGTACTTC. This encodes CASSQAKAGEGYEQYF.

The V and J genes are TRBV29-1 and TRBJ2-4; 10 positions agree with TRBD1. CDR1 is SQVTM, CDR2 ANQGSEA, per germline. The CDR3 is made up of 15 amino acids. The J segment lost 7 bases and the V segment lost 3 bases, leaving 9 bases of the junction unmatched. The CDR3 here is CSVELGQGLWNIQYF. CDR3 sequence (DNA): TGCAGCGTTGAGCTGGGACAGGGGTTATGGAACATTCAGTACTTC.

V gene TRBV5-1 combines with J gene TRBJ1-1, with TRBD1 identical over 11 bases. The CDR3 contains 14 residues. The germline V gene encodes CDR1 SGHRS and CDR2 YFSETQ. V lost 4 bases to trimming and J lost 3 bases; unmatched junction nucleotides: 2. CDR3 residues: CASSQGQGDTEAFF. DNA of the CDR3: TGCGCCAGCAGCCAGGGACAGGGGGACACTGAAGCTTTCTTT.

The chain uses TRBV6-6 and TRBJ2-3; a weak D match, TRBD2 (5 bases). Germline CDR1 is MNHNY and CDR2 is SVGAGI (reference sequence). The germline V and J ends were trimmed by 0 bases and 4 bases, with 14 bases remaining between them. This CDR3 is 16 amino acids long. This CDR3 is CASSYSKAGFPDTQYF. For the CDR3, the DNA is TGTGCCAGCAGTTACTCGAAGGCGGGTTTTCCAGATACGCAGTATTTT.